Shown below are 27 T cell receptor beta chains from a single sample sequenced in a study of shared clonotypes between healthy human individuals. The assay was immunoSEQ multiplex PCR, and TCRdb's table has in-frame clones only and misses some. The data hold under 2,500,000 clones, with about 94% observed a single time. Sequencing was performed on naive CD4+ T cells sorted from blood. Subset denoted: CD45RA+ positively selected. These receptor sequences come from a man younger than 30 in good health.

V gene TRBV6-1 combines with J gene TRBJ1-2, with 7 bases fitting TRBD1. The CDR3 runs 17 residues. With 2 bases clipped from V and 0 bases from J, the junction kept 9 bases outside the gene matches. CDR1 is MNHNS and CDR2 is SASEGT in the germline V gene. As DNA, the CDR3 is TGTGCCAGCAGTGAATTGGGACAGATAGGCGCTAACTATGGCTACACCTTC. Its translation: CASSELGQIGANYGYTF.

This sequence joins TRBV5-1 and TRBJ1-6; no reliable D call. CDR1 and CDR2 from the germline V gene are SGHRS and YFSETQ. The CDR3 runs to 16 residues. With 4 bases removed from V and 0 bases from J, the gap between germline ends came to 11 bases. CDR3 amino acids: CASSGGVGSYNSPLHF. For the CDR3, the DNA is TGCGCCAGCAGCGGTGGAGTGGGCTCCTATAATTCACCCCTCCACTTT.

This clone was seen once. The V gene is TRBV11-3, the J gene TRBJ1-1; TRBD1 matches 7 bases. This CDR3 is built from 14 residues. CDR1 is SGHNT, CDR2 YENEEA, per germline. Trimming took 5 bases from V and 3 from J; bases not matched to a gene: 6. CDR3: CASSPGQLDTEAFF. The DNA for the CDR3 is TGTGCCAGCAGCCCGGGACAGCTGGACACTGAAGCTTTCTTT.

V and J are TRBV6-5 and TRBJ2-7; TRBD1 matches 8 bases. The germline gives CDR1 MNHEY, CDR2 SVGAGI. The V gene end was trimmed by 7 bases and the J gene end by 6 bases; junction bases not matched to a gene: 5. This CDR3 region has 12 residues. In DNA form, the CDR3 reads TGTGCCAGCAAGAGTACAGGGGGCGAGCAGTACTTC. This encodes CASKSTGGEQYF.

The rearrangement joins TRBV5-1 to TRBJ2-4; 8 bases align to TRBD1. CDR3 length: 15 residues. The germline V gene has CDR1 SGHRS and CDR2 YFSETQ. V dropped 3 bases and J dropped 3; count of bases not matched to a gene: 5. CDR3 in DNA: TGCGCCAGCAGCTCATCCGGGACAGGCAAAAACATTCAGTACTTC. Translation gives CASSSSGTGKNIQYF.

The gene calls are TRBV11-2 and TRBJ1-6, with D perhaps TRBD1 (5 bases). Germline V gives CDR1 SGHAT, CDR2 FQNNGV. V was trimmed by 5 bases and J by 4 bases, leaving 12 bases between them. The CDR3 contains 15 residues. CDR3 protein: CASSGPGWYNSPLHF. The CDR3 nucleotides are TGTGCCAGCAGCGGGCCAGGGTGGTATAATTCACCCCTCCACTTT.

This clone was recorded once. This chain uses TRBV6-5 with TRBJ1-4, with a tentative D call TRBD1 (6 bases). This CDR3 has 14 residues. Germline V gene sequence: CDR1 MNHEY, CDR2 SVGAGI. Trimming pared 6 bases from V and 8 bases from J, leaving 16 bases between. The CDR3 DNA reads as TGTGCCAGCAGCCCTTACCTGGGGGCGGAAAAACTGTTTTTT. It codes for CASSPYLGAEKLFF.

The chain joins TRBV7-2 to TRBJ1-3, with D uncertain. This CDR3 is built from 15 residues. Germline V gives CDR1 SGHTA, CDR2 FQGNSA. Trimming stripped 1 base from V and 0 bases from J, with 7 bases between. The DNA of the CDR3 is TGTGCCAGCAGCTTAGATGCCTTCTCTGGAAACACCATATATTTT. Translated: CASSLDAFSGNTIYF.

The CDR3 loop is CASSYQGTGEQYF. The CDR3 nucleotides are TGTGCCAGCAGTTATCAGGGGACGGGGGAGCAGTACTTC. This chain connects TRBV28 to TRBJ2-7; D is possibly TRBD1 (6 bases). Germline CDR1 reads MDHEN; CDR2 reads SYDVKM. Trimming left V 4 bases short and J 7 bases short, with 14 bases between. This CDR3 is 13 amino acids long.

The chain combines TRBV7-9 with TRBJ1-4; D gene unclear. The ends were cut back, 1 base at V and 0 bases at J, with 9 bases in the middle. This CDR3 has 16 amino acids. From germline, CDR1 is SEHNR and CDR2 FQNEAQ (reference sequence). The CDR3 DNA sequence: TGTGCCAGCAGCTTAGAATGGGGTGCAACTAATGAAAAACTGTTTTTT. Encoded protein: CASSLEWGATNEKLFF.

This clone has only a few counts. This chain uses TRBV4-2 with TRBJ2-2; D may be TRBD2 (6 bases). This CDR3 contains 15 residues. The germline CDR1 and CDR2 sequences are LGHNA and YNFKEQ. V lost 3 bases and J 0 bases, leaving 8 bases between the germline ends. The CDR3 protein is CASSHPSANTGELFF. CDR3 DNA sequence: TGTGCCAGCAGCCACCCTAGCGCGAACACCGGGGAGCTGTTTTTT.

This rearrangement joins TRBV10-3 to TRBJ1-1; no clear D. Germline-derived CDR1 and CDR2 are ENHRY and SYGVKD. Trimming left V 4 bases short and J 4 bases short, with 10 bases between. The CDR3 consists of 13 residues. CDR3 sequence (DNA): TGTGCCATCAGTGCCAACGTCGTCACTGAAGCTTTCTTT. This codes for CAISANVVTEAFF.

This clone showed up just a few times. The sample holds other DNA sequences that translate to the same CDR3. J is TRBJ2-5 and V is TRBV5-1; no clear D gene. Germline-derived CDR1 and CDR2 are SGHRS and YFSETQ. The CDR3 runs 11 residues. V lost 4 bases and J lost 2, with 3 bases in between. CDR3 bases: TGCGCCAGCAGCATTCAAGAGACCCAGTACTTC. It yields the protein CASSIQETQYF.

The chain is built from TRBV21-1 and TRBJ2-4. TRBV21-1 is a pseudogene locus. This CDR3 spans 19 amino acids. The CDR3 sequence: CASSKVVAQSPLAKNIQYF. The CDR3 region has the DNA TGTGCCAGCAGCAAAGTTGTCGCGCAGAGTCCCCTAGCCAAAAACATTCAGTACTTC.

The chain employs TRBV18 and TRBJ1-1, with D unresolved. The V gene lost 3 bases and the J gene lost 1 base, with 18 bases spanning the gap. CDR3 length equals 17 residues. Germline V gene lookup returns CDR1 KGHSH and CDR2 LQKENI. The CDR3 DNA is TGTGCCAGCTCACCCCAACTCCAAGGAGATGGGAACACTGAAGCTTTCTTT. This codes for CASSPQLQGDGNTEAFF.

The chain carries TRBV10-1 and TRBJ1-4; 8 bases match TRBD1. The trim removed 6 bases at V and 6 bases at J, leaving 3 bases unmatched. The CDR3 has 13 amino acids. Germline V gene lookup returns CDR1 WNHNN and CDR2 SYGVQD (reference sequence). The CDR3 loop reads CASSLTGDEKLFF. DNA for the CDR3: TGCGCCAGCAGCCTGACAGGGGATGAAAAACTGTTTTTT.

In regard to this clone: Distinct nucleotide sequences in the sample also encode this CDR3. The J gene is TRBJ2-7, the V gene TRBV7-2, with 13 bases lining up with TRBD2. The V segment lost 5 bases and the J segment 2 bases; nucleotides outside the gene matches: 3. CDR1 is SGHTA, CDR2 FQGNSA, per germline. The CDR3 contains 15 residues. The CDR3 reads CASSRGLAGPYEQYF. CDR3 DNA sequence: TGTGCCAGCAGCCGGGGACTAGCGGGGCCCTACGAGCAGTACTTC. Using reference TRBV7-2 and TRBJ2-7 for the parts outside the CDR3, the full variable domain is GAGVSQSPSNKVTEKGKDVELRCDPISGHTALYWYRQSLGQGLEFLIYFQGNSAPDKSGLPSDRFSAERTGGSVSTLTIQRTQQEDSAVYLCASSRGLAGPYEQYFGPGTRLTVT.

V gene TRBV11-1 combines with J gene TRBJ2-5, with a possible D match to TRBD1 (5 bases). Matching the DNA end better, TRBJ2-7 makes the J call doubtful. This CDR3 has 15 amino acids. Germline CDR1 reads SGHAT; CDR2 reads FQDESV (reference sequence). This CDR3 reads CASSFLGQGSYEQYF. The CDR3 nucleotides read TGTGCCAGCAGCTTTTTAGGCCAGGGCTCCTACGAGCAGTACTTC.

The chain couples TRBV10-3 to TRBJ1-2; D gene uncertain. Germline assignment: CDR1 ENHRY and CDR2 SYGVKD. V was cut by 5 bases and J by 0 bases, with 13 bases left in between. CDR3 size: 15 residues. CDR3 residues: CAISSVGSPNYGYTF. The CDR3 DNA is TGTGCCATCAGTTCAGTGGGGAGCCCTAACTATGGCTACACCTTC.

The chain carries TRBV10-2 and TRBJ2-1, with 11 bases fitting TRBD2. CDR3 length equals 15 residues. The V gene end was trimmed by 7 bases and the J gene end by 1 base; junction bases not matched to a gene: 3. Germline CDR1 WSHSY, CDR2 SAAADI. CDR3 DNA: TGCGCCAGCAACCTAGCGGGGGGATCCTACAATGAGCAGTTCTTC. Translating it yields CASNLAGGSYNEQFF.

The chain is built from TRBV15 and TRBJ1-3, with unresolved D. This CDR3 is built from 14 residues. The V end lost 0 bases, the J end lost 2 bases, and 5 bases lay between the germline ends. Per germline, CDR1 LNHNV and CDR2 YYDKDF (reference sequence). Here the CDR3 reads CATSRDPAGNTIYF. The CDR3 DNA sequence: TGTGCCACCAGCAGAGATCCGGCTGGAAACACCATATATTTT.

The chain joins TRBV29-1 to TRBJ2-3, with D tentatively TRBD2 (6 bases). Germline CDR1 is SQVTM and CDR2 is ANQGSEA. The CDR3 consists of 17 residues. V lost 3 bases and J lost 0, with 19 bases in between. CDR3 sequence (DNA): TGCAGCGTTGAGGGGAGGTTAGGACCAACTAGCACAGATACGCAGTATTTT. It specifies CSVEGRLGPTSTDTQYF.

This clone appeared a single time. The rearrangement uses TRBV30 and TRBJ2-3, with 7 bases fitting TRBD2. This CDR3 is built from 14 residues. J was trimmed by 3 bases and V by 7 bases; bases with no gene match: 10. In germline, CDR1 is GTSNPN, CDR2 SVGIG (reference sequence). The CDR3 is CASVPSGETDTQYF. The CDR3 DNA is TGTGCCTCCGTCCCTAGCGGAGAGACAGATACGCAGTATTTT.

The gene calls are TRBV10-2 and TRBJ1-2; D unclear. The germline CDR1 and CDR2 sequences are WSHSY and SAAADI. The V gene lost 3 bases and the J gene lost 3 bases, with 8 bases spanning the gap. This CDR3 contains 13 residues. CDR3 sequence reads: CASSDPDYYGYTF. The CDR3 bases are TGCGCCAGCAGTGATCCGGATTACTATGGCTACACCTTC.

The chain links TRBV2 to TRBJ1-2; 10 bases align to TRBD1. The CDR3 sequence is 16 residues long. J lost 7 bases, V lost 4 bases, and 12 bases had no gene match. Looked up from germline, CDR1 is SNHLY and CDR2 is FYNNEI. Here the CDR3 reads CASSGPGQGRSSGYTF. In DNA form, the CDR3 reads TGTGCCAGCAGTGGACCGGGACAGGGGAGGTCGAGTGGCTACACCTTC. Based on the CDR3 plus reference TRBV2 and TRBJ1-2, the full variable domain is EPEVTQTPSHQVTQMGQEVILRCVPISNHLYFYWYRQILGQKVEFLVSFYNNEISEKSEIFDDQFSVERPDGSNFTLKIRSTKLEDSAMYFCASSGPGQGRSSGYTFGSGTRLTVV.

This CDR3 reads CASSSGQEGKQPQHF. As DNA, the CDR3 is TGTGCCAGCAGCTCTGGACAGGAGGGGAAACAGCCCCAGCATTTT. The gene calls are TRBV28 and TRBJ1-5; 7 bases fit TRBD1. This CDR3 comprises 15 residues. Germline-derived CDR1 and CDR2 are MDHEN and SYDVKM. With 6 bases clipped from V and 7 bases from J, the junction kept 12 bases outside the gene matches. The full variable domain, its missing parts supplied by reference TRBV28 and TRBJ1-5, is DVKVTQSSRYLVKRTGEKVFLECVQDMDHENMFWYRQDPGLGLRLIYFSYDVKMKEKGDIPEGYSVSREKKERFSLILESASTNQTSMYLCASSSGQEGKQPQHFGDGTRLSIL.

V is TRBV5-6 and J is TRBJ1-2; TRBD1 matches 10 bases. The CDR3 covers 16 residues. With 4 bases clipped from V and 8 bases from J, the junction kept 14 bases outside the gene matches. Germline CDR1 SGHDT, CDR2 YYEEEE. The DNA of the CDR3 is TGTGCCAGCAGCAGCACCCCGGGACAGGGGCTGCGGGGCTACACCTTC. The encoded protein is CASSSTPGQGLRGYTF.